The 15 T cell receptor beta chains presented below share a single source sample, sequenced in a study of persistence of HIV-infected CD4 T cells. The stimulus was an HIV-1 Gag 15-mer peptide pool, roughly 1 ug/peptide/mL. CD40L/CD69 double-negative CD45RO-high memory CD4+ T cells were collected. Their recognized antigens are unknown. The immunoSEQ assay was version 4, run in survey mode. The assay was immunoSEQ multiplex PCR, and TCRdb's table has in-frame clones only and misses some. The sample yields roughly 32,000 clones, 75% to 85% seen once. The sample was CD4+ T cells sorted from PBMCs after roughly 18-hour stimulation, taken from a patient who received antiretroviral therapy. These receptors all come from an adult woman with HIV who was CMV-seropositive.

This chain joins TRBV20-1 and TRBJ2-3; the D call may be TRBD1 or TRBD2 (6 bases each). Trimming removed 6 bases from V and 5 bases from J, with 9 bases in between. This CDR3 is 11 amino acids long. Looked up from germline, CDR1 is DFQATT and CDR2 is SNEGSKA (reference sequence). CDR3 residues: CSAGGRDTQYF. The DNA of the CDR3 is TGCAGTGCAGGGGGGAGAGATACGCAGTATTTT.

This sequence joins TRBV10-1 and TRBJ2-3; D tentatively reads TRBD1 or TRBD2 (5 bases each). Germline CDR1 is WNHNN and CDR2 is SYGVQD (reference sequence). With 4 bases removed from V and 6 bases from J, the gap between germline ends came to 14 bases. The CDR3 loop spans 14 amino acids. This chain's CDR3 is CASSVERKGDTQYF. The CDR3 DNA sequence: TGCGCCAGCAGTGTGGAGCGGAAGGGGGATACGCAGTATTTT.

This chain connects TRBV7-8 to TRBJ1-4; 7 bases match TRBD1. Losses at the gene ends were 5 bases for V and 5 bases for J; bases not matched to a gene: 11. In germline, CDR1 is SGHVS, CDR2 FQNEAQ. CDR3 size: 16 residues. CDR3 bases: TGTGCCAGCAGCACCAGGGGGGGGACACGGAATGAAAAACTGTTTTTT. Its translation is CASSTRGGTRNEKLFF.

The V call is TRBV4-3, the J call TRBJ2-3; 10 bases map to TRBD2. V lost 0 bases, J lost 1 base, and 10 bases stayed unmatched. This CDR3 comprises 19 residues. Germline V gene sequence: CDR1 LGHNA, CDR2 YSLEER. CDR3 bases: TGCGCCAGCAGCCAAGAGGCTAGCCAGCGGGGGGGAGGCACAGATACGCAGTATTTT. Encoded protein: CASSQEASQRGGGTDTQYF.

The chain links TRBV4-1 to TRBJ2-7, with D perhaps TRBD1 (6 bases). The CDR3 totals 17 residues. Trimming stripped 4 bases from V and 4 bases from J, with 23 bases between. CDR1 is MGHRA, CDR2 YSYEKL, per germline. Here the CDR3 DNA reads TGCGCCAGCAGCCGGTTAAGTGTAGGACAGAAATCTTACGAGCAGTACTTC. Translating it yields CASSRLSVGQKSYEQYF.

The V call is TRBV10-2, the J call TRBJ2-3; D might be TRBD2 (6 bases). The CDR3 sequence is 12 residues long. Trimming cost V 4 bases and J 7 bases, with 9 bases left between them. Germline-derived CDR1 and CDR2 are WSHSY and SAAADI. CDR3 loop: CASSAAGNTQYF. CDR3 DNA: TGCGCCAGCAGTGCGGCGGGGAATACGCAGTATTTT.

The chain has TRBV10-3 and TRBJ2-1; D unclear. The CDR3 covers 14 residues. Trimming pared 5 bases from V and 4 bases from J, leaving 12 bases between. Germline V CDR1 and CDR2: ENHRY, SYGVKD. The chain's CDR3 is CAISPSTQYNEQFF. The CDR3 DNA reads as TGTGCCATCAGTCCCTCGACACAATACAATGAGCAGTTCTTC.

The rearrangement uses TRBV5-1 and TRBJ2-7; tentative D call: TRBD1 (5 bases). The V gene lost 1 base and the J gene lost 0 bases, with 8 bases spanning the gap. The CDR3 loop spans 14 amino acids. The germline CDR1 and CDR2 sequences are SGHRS and YFSETQ. The DNA for the CDR3 is TGCGCCAGCAGCTTGTCACAGGTCTCCTACGAGCAGTACTTC. Its translation is CASSLSQVSYEQYF.

The chain combines TRBV6-5 with TRBJ1-6; 7 positions agree with TRBD1. CDR1 is MNHEY and CDR2 is SVGAGI in the germline V gene. CDR3 length equals 14 residues. Trimming took 8 bases from V and 5 from J; bases not matched to a gene: 6. Here the CDR3 reads CASLDRPNNSPLHF. CDR3 coding DNA: TGTGCCAGCCTGGACAGGCCCAATAATTCACCCCTCCACTTT.

The chain recombines TRBV7-2 with TRBJ2-2; D is possibly TRBD1 or TRBD2 (5 bases each). Trimming pared 4 bases from V and 0 bases from J, leaving 18 bases between. This CDR3 contains 18 residues. CDR1 is SGHTA, CDR2 FQGNSA, per germline. The CDR3 region has the DNA TGTGCCAGCAGCTCCCGCGAAATTGGGGGATCGAACACCGGGGAGCTGTTTTTT. This sequence encodes CASSSREIGGSNTGELFF.

The V gene is TRBV19, the J gene TRBJ2-4; 7 bases are shared with TRBD2. Germline V gene data show CDR1 as LNHDA and CDR2 as SQIVND (reference sequence). The CDR3 has 17 residues. V lost 0 bases and J lost 1; bases outside the gene matches: 6. DNA of the CDR3: TGTGCCAGTAGTATAGATCTCAGCGGGGCGGCCAAAAACATTCAGTACTTC. Translating it yields CASSIDLSGAAKNIQYF.

This clone was recorded once. V and J are TRBV5-1 and TRBJ1-4; 9 bases line up with TRBD1. The CDR3 contains 14 residues. The V gene end was trimmed by 5 bases and the J gene end by 8 bases; junction bases not matched to a gene: 7. Germline V gene data show CDR1 as SGHRS and CDR2 as YFSETQ. The CDR3 DNA reads as TGCGCCAGCAGGGCGACAGGGGGTCAGGAAAAACTGTTTTTT. It codes for CASRATGGQEKLFF.

The genes are TRBV6-2 or TRBV6-3 and TRBJ1-4; D gene unclear. Germline V lookup: CDR1 MNHEY, CDR2 SVGEGT. Trimming took 6 bases from V and 7 from J, leaving 12 bases between them. The length of the CDR3 is 13 residues. The DNA of the CDR3 is TGTGCCAGCAGCCCGATGGCGGGTGAAAAACTGTTTTTT. Residues: CASSPMAGEKLFF.

The rearrangement uses TRBV10-3 and TRBJ1-1, with D possibly matching TRBD1 (5 bases). The V end lost 4 bases, the J end lost 1 base, and 16 bases lay between the germline ends. Germline-derived CDR1 and CDR2 are ENHRY and SYGVKD. The CDR3 is made up of 16 amino acids. The CDR3 sequence: CAISGFTGSRNTEAFF. The CDR3, as DNA: TGTGCCATCAGTGGGTTTACAGGTTCCCGGAACACTGAAGCTTTCTTT.

The V and J genes are TRBV7-2 and TRBJ1-2; D is unresolved. V lost 5 bases to trimming and J lost 2 bases, with 15 bases between them. This CDR3 is 15 amino acids long. Per germline, CDR1 SGHTA and CDR2 FQGNSA. The CDR3 DNA reads TGTGCCAGCAGCCCAGACACCCGACGGAACTATGGCTACACCTTC. This encodes CASSPDTRRNYGYTF.